This paragraph covers one TCR beta chain sequence. The antigen is undetermined. Trimming took 2 bases from V and 6 from J, leaving 10 bases between them. CDR1 and CDR2 from the germline V gene are SEHNR and FQNEAQ (reference sequence). The CDR3 spans 13 residues. Time point in this sample: week 35, safety follow-up. Every vaccination contained 300 ug of the mutant IDH1 20-mer peptide and was paired with topical imiquimod. Donor diagnoses consisted of new WHO grade 3 or 4 IDH1-mutant, ATRX-lost astrocytomas. TCRdb's copy holds only in-frame clones and misses some; the assay was immunoSEQ multiplex PCR. The sample comprises about 27,000 clones, about four fifths of which are singletons, and under 9% rests with the top ten. The data were taken from a study of a mutant IDH1 vaccine in newly diagnosed glioma. At the level of the study: Treated individuals were about 62% male and approximately 40% female, averaging 40.4 years of age. Notes on the study in general: Changes in the top peripheral T cell clonotypes seemingly had no bearing on pseudoprogression.

The clonotype originates from a man aged 45-65 years with glioma. This chain joins TRBV7-9 and TRBJ1-1; D remains unclear. This specimen was PBMCs, taken from a glioma patient whose treatment included an IDH1 peptide vaccine. CDR3 coding DNA: TGTGCCAGCAGCTTAAGAGAGGGATCTGAAGCTTTCTTT. Its translation is CASSLREGSEAFF.